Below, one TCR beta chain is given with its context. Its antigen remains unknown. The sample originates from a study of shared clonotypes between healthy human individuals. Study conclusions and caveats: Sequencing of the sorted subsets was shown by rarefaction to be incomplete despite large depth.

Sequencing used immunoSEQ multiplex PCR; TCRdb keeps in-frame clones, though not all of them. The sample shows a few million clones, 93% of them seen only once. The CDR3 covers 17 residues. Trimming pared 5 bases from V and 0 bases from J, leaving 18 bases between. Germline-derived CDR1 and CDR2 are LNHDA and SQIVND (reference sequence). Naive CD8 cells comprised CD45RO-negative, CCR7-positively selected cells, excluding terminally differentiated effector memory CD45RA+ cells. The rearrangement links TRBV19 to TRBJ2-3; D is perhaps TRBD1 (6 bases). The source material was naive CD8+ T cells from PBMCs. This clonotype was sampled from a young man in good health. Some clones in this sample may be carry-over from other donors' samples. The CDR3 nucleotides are TGTGCCAGTAGTCAGGGCCCGGGACAACGAAGCACAGATACGCAGTATTTT. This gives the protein CASSQGPGQRSTDTQYF.